This T cell receptor (beta chain) comes out of a study of a mutant IDH1 vaccine in newly diagnosed glioma. Study information: Therapy received beforehand was radiotherapy, temozolomide, or both, with most patients given both.

Clones were sequenced by immunoSEQ multiplex PCR, and TCRdb holds only the in-frame ones, with some missing. The top ten clones hold approximately 24% of a sample with about 31,000 clones, 60% to 80% of them seen once. This clone was counted a few times. As yet, its antigen is unknown. The CDR3 consists of 17 residues. Germline values: CDR1 WNHNN, CDR2 SYGVQD (reference sequence). V was cut by 4 bases and J by 0 bases, with 18 bases left in between. Time point reported: week 11, during vaccination. Mutant IDH1 20-mer peptide, at 300 ug, made up each vaccine dose, with topical imiquimod. New WHO grade 3 or 4 astrocytomas that were IDH1-mutant and ATRX-lost occurred in the donors.

The receptor comes from a man aged 25 to 40 with glioma. The chain combines TRBV10-1 with TRBJ1-1; D may be TRBD1 (6 bases). This material consisted of PBMCs, taken from a glioma patient whose treatment included an IDH1 peptide vaccine. The CDR3 region is CASSVKQGPPMNTEAFF. In DNA form, the CDR3 reads TGCGCCAGCAGTGTTAAGCAGGGGCCTCCCATGAACACTGAAGCTTTCTTT.